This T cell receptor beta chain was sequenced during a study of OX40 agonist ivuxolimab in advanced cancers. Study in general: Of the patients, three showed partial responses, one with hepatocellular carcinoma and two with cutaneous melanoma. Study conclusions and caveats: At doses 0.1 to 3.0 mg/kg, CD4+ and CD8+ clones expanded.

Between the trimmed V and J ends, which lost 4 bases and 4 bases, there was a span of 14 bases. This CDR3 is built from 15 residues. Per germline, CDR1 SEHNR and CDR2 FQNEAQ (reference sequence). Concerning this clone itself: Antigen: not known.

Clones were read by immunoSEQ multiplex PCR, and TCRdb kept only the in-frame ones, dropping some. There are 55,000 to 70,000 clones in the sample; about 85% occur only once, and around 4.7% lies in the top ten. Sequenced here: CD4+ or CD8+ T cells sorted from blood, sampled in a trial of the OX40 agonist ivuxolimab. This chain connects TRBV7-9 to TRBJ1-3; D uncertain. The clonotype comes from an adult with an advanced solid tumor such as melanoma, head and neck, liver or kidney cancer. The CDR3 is CASSSSGWAGNTIYF. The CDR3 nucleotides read TGTGCCAGCAGCTCCAGCGGATGGGCCGGAAACACCATATATTTT.